This T cell receptor beta chain was observed in a study of OX40 agonist ivuxolimab in advanced cancers. For the study at large: Patients were about 83% male with ages roughly 20 to 90, mean roughly 64.

In germline, CDR1 is SNHLY, CDR2 FYNNEI. V was trimmed by 1 base and J by 4 bases, leaving 11 bases between them. The CDR3 loop spans 15 amino acids. A word on this clone: The antigen is not known.

Points from the study as a whole: Partial responders treated at 0.1-3.0 mg/kg exhibited clonal expansion among the lowest measured.

This table comes from immunoSEQ multiplex PCR, and its TCRdb copy is limited to in-frame clones, with some not included. The sample contains 50,000 to 85,000 clones, roughly 90% of which appear only once. This receptor was taken from an adult with an advanced solid tumor such as melanoma, head and neck, liver or kidney cancer. The chain links TRBV2 to TRBJ1-5; D gene unclear. This specimen consisted of CD4+ or CD8+ T cells sorted from blood, obtained in a trial of the OX40 agonist ivuxolimab. The CDR3 is CASSEGGGTNQPQHF. DNA for the CDR3: TGTGCCAGCAGTGAAGGAGGAGGTACAAATCAGCCCCAGCATTTT.